Following are 26 T cell receptor beta chains from one sample sequenced in a study of shared clonotypes between healthy human individuals. Sequencing was performed with immunoSEQ multiplex PCR; in TCRdb, only in-frame clones are kept and a portion is missing. The sample shows around 500,000 clones, 76% of them seen only once. The sample taken for sequencing was PBMCs. These receptors were obtained from a woman between 40 and 55 years old in good health. Some clones in this sample may be carry-over from other donors' samples.

V and J are TRBV29-1 and TRBJ1-2; weak D call: TRBD1 (5 bases). Trimming left V 7 bases short and J 3 bases short, with 9 bases between. CDR3 size: 11 residues. Germline V gene lookup returns CDR1 SQVTM and CDR2 ANQGSEA. CDR3 region: CSAGGDYGYTF. CDR3 nucleotides: TGCAGCGCCGGGGGGGACTATGGCTACACCTTC.

The rearrangement uses TRBV7-3 and TRBJ2-3, with 9 positions matching TRBD2. CDR3 length: 16 amino acids. Looked up from germline, CDR1 is SGHTA and CDR2 is FQGTGA. Losses at the gene ends were 5 bases for V and 0 bases for J; bases not matched to a gene: 6. CDR3 nucleotide sequence: TGTGCCAGCAGCACATATAGCGGGGGAAGCACAGATACGCAGTATTTT. This encodes CASSTYSGGSTDTQYF.

V and J are TRBV6-1 and TRBJ2-7, with a weak D call TRBD1 (6 bases). V was clipped by 3 bases and J by 3 bases, with 12 bases between them. The CDR3 contains 14 residues. The germline V gene encodes CDR1 MNHNS and CDR2 SASEGT. CDR3 sequence reads: CASSDPGTFYEQYF. CDR3 in DNA: TGTGCCAGCAGTGACCCAGGGACATTCTACGAGCAGTACTTC.

The J gene is TRBJ2-1, the V gene TRBV27; 10 nucleotides line up with TRBD2. Germline V gene data show CDR1 as MNHEY and CDR2 as SMNVEV (reference sequence). V dropped 5 bases and J dropped 2; count of bases not matched to a gene: 15. The CDR3 contains 19 residues. The CDR3: CASSNPGLANKGTYNEQFF. CDR3 DNA sequence: TGTGCCAGCAGTAATCCGGGACTAGCGAACAAAGGGACCTACAATGAGCAGTTCTTC.

This sequence joins TRBV9 and TRBJ1-2; D unclear. V was clipped by 0 bases and J by 4 bases, with 4 bases between them. The CDR3 is made up of 12 amino acids. Per the germline V gene, CDR1 is SGDLS and CDR2 is YYNGEE. The CDR3 DNA follows: TGTGCCAGCAGCGTAGTGGGCTATGGCTACACCTTC. As protein: CASSVVGYGYTF.

This clone was detected only a few times. The rearrangement links TRBV29-1 to TRBJ1-2; D remains unclear. CDR3 length equals 15 residues. Germline V CDR1 and CDR2: SQVTM, ANQGSEA. The ends were cut back, 2 bases at V and 0 bases at J, with 13 bases in the middle. CDR3 loop: CSVETPVPSNYGYTF. The DNA for the CDR3 is TGCAGCGTTGAAACCCCAGTACCTTCTAACTATGGCTACACCTTC.

The chain has TRBV27 and TRBJ2-2, with D unresolved. CDR3 size: 15 residues. V lost 8 bases, J lost 6 bases, and 19 bases lay in between. Germline V lookup: CDR1 MNHEY, CDR2 SMNVEV (reference sequence). CDR3 nucleotides: TGTGCCAGCCGTGGGCGAGCCCAAAAGGCCGGGGAGCTGTTTTTT. Translated: CASRGRAQKAGELFF.

V usage is TRBV4-3 and J usage is TRBJ1-1, with 8 bases aligning to TRBD1. J was trimmed by 4 bases and V by 6 bases; bases with no gene match: 7. CDR1 is LGHNA and CDR2 is YSLEER in the germline V gene. The CDR3 runs 14 residues. CDR3: CASRRTGRATEAFF. The CDR3, as DNA: TGCGCCAGCAGGCGGACAGGGAGGGCCACTGAAGCTTTCTTT.

The gene calls are TRBV5-1 and TRBJ2-7; 10 nucleotides line up with TRBD2. V was clipped by 4 bases and J by 2 bases; unmatched bases: 3. Looked up from germline, CDR1 is SGHRS and CDR2 is YFSETQ. The CDR3 is 14 amino acids. CDR3 coding DNA: TGCGCCAGCAGCACCAGCGGGAGGGCCTACGAGCAGTACTTC. The encoded protein is CASSTSGRAYEQYF. The full variable domain, completed using reference TRBV5-1 and TRBJ2-7, is KAGVTQTPRYLIKTRGQQVTLSCSPISGHRSVSWYQQTPGQGLQFLFEYFSETQRNKGNFPGRFSGRQFSNSRSEMNVSTLELGDSALYLCASSTSGRAYEQYFGPGTRLTVT.

The V and J genes are TRBV5-6 and TRBJ2-7; 9 nucleotides line up with TRBD2. Trimming cost V 4 bases and J 5 bases; bases outside gene matches: 13. CDR1 and CDR2 from the germline V gene are SGHDT and YYEEEE. The CDR3 spans 16 residues. The CDR3 DNA sequence: TGTGCCAGCAGCCCCCTGGGCCTAGCGGGAAAGAACGAGCAGTACTTC. This codes for CASSPLGLAGKNEQYF. The whole variable domain, remainder taken from reference TRBV5-6 and TRBJ2-7, is DAGVTQSPTHLIKTRGQQVTLRCSPKSGHDTVSWYQQALGQGPQFIFQYYEEEERQRGNFPDRFSGHQFPNYSSELNVNALLLGDSALYLCASSPLGLAGKNEQYFGPGTRLTVT.

The chain is built from TRBV9 and TRBJ2-1; 15 nucleotides align to TRBD2. Germline V gene data show CDR1 as SGDLS and CDR2 as YYNGEE. With 4 bases clipped from V and 6 bases from J, the junction kept 8 bases outside the gene matches. The CDR3 is made up of 17 amino acids. The CDR3 reads CASSPQGLAGGSNEQFF. DNA for the CDR3: TGTGCCAGCAGCCCCCAGGGACTAGCGGGAGGTTCCAATGAGCAGTTCTTC.

This clone was detected a few times. The chain is built from TRBV10-3 and TRBJ2-3; 13 positions match TRBD2. The junction had 4 bases not matched to a gene; V was cut back by 7 bases and J by 3 bases. Germline V lookup: CDR1 ENHRY, CDR2 SYGVKD. CDR3 size: 15 residues. This CDR3 reads CAITGTSGTTDTQYF. The CDR3 DNA is TGTGCCATCACCGGGACTAGCGGGACTACAGATACGCAGTATTTT.

The V call is TRBV5-1, the J call TRBJ1-2; D unresolved. CDR1 and CDR2 from the germline V gene are SGHRS and YFSETQ. The CDR3 spans 14 residues. V was trimmed by 0 bases and J by 1 base, leaving 7 bases between them. The CDR3 DNA is TGCGCCAGCAGCTTGGAGTGGGATAACTATGGCTACACCTTC. Residues: CASSLEWDNYGYTF.

CDR3 DNA: TGTGCCAGCAGCCAAAATACAGGGGGGGTAGAGACCCAGTACTTC. Encoded protein: CASSQNTGGVETQYF. The rearrangement joins TRBV6-5 to TRBJ2-5, with TRBD1 as a possible D gene (8 bases). Trimming took off 6 bases at V and 4 bases at J, with 18 bases between the two ends. The CDR3 consists of 15 residues. In germline, CDR1 is MNHEY, CDR2 SVGAGI.

The chain joins TRBV5-4 to TRBJ2-1; 8 bases fit TRBD1. Germline CDR1 is SGHNT and CDR2 is YYREEE (reference sequence). CDR3 length: 16 residues. With 5 bases clipped from V and 3 bases from J, the junction kept 10 bases outside the gene matches. The CDR3 sequence is CASSSGQGHYYNEQFF. In nucleotides, the CDR3 is TGTGCCAGCAGTTCTGGACAGGGCCATTACTACAATGAGCAGTTCTTC. The full variable domain, in which reference TRBV5-4 and TRBJ2-1 provide the parts outside the CDR3, is ETGVTQSPTHLIKTRGQQVTLRCSSQSGHNTVSWYQQALGQGPQFIFQYYREEENGRGNFPPRFSGLQFPNYSSELNVNALELDDSALYLCASSSGQGHYYNEQFFGPGTRLTVL.

The CDR3 region has the DNA TGTGCCAGCAGCTACCGGGACATAAGCTCTGGGGCCAACGTCCTGACTTTC. Translation: CASSYRDISSGANVLTF. This chain uses TRBV7-3 with TRBJ2-6; D might be TRBD1 (6 bases). V lost 4 bases, J lost 0 bases, and 13 bases lay in between. The CDR3 has 17 residues. Germline-derived CDR1 and CDR2 are SGHTA and FQGTGA.

This clone was observed a handful of times. The gene calls are TRBV5-1 and TRBJ2-3; no definite D call. Germline lookup yields CDR1 SGHRS and CDR2 YFSETQ. Trimming cost V 0 bases and J 1 base, with 12 bases left between them. The CDR3 totals 16 residues. The chain's CDR3 is CASSLASGFGTDTQYF. The DNA of the CDR3 is TGCGCCAGCAGCTTGGCCTCGGGTTTCGGCACAGATACGCAGTATTTT.

This clone has more than one count but fewer than ten. V is TRBV19 and J is TRBJ2-5; TRBD1 or TRBD2 may be the D gene (5 bases each). V lost 1 base to trimming and J lost 7 bases, with 10 bases between them. The CDR3 totals 13 residues. Per germline, CDR1 LNHDA and CDR2 SQIVND (reference sequence). The CDR3 loop reads CASSIGGTPTQYF. Here the CDR3 DNA reads TGTGCCAGTAGTATAGGAGGGACGCCGACCCAGTACTTC. The full variable domain, completed using reference TRBV19 and TRBJ2-5, is DGGITQSPKYLFRKEGQNVTLSCEQNLNHDAMYWYRQDPGQGLRLIYYSQIVNDFQKGDIAEGYSVSREKKESFPLTVTSAQKNPTAFYLCASSIGGTPTQYFGPGTRLLVL.

This chain connects TRBV2 to TRBJ2-1, with 8 bases aligning to TRBD2. Per the germline V gene, CDR1 is SNHLY and CDR2 is FYNNEI. The trim removed 7 bases at V and 8 bases at J, leaving 10 bases unmatched. The CDR3 extends over 14 amino acids. The DNA for the CDR3 is TGTGCCAGCAAGGTGAATAGCGGGATCCATGAGCAGTTCTTC. This sequence encodes CASKVNSGIHEQFF.

This sequence joins TRBV4-2 and TRBJ2-7, with D tentatively TRBD2 (6 bases). The V gene's germline CDR1 is LGHNA and CDR2 YNFKEQ. CDR3 length: 15 residues. Trimming left V 0 bases short and J 7 bases short, with 16 bases between. CDR3 residues: CASSQDLGQGGEQYF. The CDR3 DNA follows: TGTGCCAGCAGCCAAGATCTGGGGCAGGGAGGAGAGCAGTACTTC.

The J gene is TRBJ1-5, the V gene TRBV28, with D perhaps matching TRBD1 (5 bases). The length of the CDR3 is 16 residues. CDR1 is MDHEN, CDR2 SYDVKM, per germline. V shed 2 bases and J shed 6 bases, with 17 bases lying between them. CDR3 protein: CASSLKGVRGSQPQHF. CDR3 coding DNA: TGTGCCAGCAGTTTAAAGGGAGTGAGGGGATCTCAGCCCCAGCATTTT.

This clone was recorded a few times. This chain connects TRBV6-5 to TRBJ2-7; 7 bases agree with TRBD1. Germline lookup yields CDR1 MNHEY and CDR2 SVGAGI. The length of the CDR3 is 11 residues. Trimming removed 6 bases from V and 6 bases from J; junction bases left unmatched: 2. In DNA, the CDR3 is TGTGCCAGCAGGAACAGGGGCGAGCAGTACTTC. It specifies CASRNRGEQYF.

The V gene is TRBV6-5, the J gene TRBJ1-3, with D hard to call. This CDR3 region has 12 residues. Germline V gene sequence: CDR1 MNHEY, CDR2 SVGAGI. Trimming removed 5 bases from V and 4 bases from J, with 6 bases in between. For the CDR3, the DNA is TGTGCCAGCAGTACTGGGGGAAACACCATATATTTT. This sequence encodes CASSTGGNTIYF.

The rearrangement joins TRBV10-2 to TRBJ2-3; D unclear. The CDR3 is 11 amino acids. V was clipped by 3 bases and J by 8 bases, with 6 bases between them. CDR1 and CDR2 (germline): WSHSY, SAAADI. The CDR3 DNA follows: TGCGCCAGCAGTGAAGGTGCTACGCAGTATTTT. Translating it yields CASSEGATQYF.

The chain joins TRBV11-2 to TRBJ1-1, with TRBD1 as a possible D gene (5 bases). CDR1 and CDR2 (germline): SGHAT, FQNNGV. The V end was cut by 3 bases, the J end by 4 bases, with 9 bases between. This CDR3 contains 13 residues. The CDR3 DNA follows: TGTGCCAGCAGCTTCGGGGGGGTCACTGAAGCTTTCTTT. This translates into CASSFGGVTEAFF.

The chain carries TRBV29-1 and TRBJ2-5; possibly TRBD2 for D (6 bases). The end of the DNA aligns better with TRBJ2-7, so the J call may be wrong. CDR1 SQVTM and CDR2 ANQGSEA come from the germline V gene. CDR3 length: 13 residues. The CDR3 region is CSVVGGLNYEQYF. CDR3 DNA sequence: TGCAGCGTTGTAGGAGGGCTGAATTACGAGCAGTACTTC.